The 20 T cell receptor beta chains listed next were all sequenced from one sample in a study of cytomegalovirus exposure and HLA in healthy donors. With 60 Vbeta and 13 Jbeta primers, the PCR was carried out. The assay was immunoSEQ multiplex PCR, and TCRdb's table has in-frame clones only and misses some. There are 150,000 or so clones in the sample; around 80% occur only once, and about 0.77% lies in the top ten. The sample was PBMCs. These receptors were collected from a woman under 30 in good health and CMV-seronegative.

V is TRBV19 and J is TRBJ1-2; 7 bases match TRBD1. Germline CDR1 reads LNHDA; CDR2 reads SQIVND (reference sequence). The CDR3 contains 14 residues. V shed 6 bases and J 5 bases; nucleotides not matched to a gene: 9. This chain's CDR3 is CASSLDRERYGYTF. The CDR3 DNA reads TGTGCCAGTAGCCTAGACAGGGAGAGGTATGGCTACACCTTC.

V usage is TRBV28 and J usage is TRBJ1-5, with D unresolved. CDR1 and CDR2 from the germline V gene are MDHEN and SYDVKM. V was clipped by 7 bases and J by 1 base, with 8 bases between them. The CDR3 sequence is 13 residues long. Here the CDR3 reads CASNYGSNQPQHF. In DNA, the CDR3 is TGTGCCAGCAACTACGGAAGCAATCAGCCCCAGCATTTT.

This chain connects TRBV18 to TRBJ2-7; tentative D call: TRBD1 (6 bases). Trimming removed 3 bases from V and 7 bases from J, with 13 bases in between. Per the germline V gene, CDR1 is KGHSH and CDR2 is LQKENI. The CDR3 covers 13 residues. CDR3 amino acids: CASSPGTPSEQYF. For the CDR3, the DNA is TGTGCCAGCTCACCGGGGACACCCTCGGAGCAGTACTTC.

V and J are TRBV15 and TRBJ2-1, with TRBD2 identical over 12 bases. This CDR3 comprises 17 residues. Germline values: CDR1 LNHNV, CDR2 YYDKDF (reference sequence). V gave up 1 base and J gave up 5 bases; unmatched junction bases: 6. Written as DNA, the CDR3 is TGTGCCACCAGCAGAGGGGGACTAGCGGGCCCGGACAATGAGCAGTTCTTC. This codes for CATSRGGLAGPDNEQFF.

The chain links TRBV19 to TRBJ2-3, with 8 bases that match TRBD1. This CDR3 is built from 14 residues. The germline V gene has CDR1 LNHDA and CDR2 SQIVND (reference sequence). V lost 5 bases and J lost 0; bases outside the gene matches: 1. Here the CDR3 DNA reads TGTGCCAGTAGTTGGACAGGGAGCACAGATACGCAGTATTTT. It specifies CASSWTGSTDTQYF.

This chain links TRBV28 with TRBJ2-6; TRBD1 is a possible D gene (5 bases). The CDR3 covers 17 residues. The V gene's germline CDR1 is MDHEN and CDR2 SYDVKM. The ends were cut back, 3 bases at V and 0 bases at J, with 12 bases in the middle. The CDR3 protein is CASSFAGSPSGANVLTF. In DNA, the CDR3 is TGTGCCAGCAGTTTTGCAGGGTCCCCCTCTGGGGCCAACGTCCTGACTTTC.

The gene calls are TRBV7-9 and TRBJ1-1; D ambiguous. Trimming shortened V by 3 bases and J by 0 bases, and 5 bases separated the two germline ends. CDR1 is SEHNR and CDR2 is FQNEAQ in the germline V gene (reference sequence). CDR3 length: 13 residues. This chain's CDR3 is CASSFGMNTEAFF. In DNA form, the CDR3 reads TGTGCCAGCAGCTTTGGCATGAACACTGAAGCTTTCTTT.

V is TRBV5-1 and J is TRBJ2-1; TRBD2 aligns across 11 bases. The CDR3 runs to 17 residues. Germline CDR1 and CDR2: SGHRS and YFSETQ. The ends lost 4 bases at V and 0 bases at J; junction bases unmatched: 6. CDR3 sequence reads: CASSTGTSGLSYNEQFF. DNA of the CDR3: TGCGCCAGCAGCACCGGGACTAGCGGCCTCTCCTACAATGAGCAGTTCTTC.

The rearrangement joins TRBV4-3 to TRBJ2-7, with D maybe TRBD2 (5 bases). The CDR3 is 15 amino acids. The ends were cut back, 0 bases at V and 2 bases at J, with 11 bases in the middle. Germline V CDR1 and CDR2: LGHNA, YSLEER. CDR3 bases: TGCGCCAGCAGCCAAGATTATGCGGGCGCCTACGAGCAGTACTTC. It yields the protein CASSQDYAGAYEQYF.

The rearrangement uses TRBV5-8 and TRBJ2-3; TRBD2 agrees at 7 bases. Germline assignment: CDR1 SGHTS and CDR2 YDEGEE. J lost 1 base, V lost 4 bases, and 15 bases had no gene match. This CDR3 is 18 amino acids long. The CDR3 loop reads CASSGERERERGTDTQYF. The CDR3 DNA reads TGTGCCAGCAGCGGGGAGCGGGAAAGAGAGAGGGGCACAGATACGCAGTATTTT.

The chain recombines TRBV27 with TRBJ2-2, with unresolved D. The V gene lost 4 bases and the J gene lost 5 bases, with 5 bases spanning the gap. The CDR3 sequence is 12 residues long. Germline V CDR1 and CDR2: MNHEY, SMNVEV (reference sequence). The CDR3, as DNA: TGTGCCAGCAGTTATCTGACCGGGGAGCTGTTTTTT. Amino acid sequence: CASSYLTGELFF.

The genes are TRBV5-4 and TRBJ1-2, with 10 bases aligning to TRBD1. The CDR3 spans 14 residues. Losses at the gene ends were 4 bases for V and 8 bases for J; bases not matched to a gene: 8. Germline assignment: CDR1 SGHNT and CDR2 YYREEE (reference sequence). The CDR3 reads CASSRVGQGGGYTF. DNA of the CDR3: TGTGCCAGCAGCCGTGTCGGACAGGGGGGAGGCTACACCTTC. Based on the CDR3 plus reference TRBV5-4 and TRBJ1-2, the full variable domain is ETGVTQSPTHLIKTRGQQVTLRCSSQSGHNTVSWYQQALGQGPQFIFQYYREEENGRGNFPPRFSGLQFPNYSSELNVNALELDDSALYLCASSRVGQGGGYTFGSGTRLTVV.

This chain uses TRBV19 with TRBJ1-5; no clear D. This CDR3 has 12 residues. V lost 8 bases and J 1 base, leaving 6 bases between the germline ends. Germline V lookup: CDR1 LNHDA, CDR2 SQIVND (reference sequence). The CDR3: CASRGSNQPQHF. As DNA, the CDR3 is TGTGCCAGTCGAGGCAGCAATCAGCCCCAGCATTTT. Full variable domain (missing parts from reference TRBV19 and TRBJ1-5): DGGITQSPKYLFRKEGQNVTLSCEQNLNHDAMYWYRQDPGQGLRLIYYSQIVNDFQKGDIAEGYSVSREKKESFPLTVTSAQKNPTAFYLCASRGSNQPQHFGDGTRLSIL.

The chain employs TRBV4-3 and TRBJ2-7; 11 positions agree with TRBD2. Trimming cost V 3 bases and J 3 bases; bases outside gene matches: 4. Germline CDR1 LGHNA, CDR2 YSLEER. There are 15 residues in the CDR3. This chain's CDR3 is CASSQSSGRIYEQYF. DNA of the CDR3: TGCGCCAGCAGCCAGTCTAGCGGGAGGATCTACGAGCAGTACTTC.

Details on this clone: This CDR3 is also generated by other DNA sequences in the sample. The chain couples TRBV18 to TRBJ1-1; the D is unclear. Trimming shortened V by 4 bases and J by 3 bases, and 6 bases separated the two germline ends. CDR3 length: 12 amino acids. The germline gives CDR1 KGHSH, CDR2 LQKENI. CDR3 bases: TGTGCCAGCTCACTCCGGGACACTGAAGCTTTCTTT. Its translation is CASSLRDTEAFF.

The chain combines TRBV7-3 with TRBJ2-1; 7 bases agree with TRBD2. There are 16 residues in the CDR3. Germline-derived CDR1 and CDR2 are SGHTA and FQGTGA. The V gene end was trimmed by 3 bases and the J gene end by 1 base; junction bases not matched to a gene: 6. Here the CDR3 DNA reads TGTGCCAGCAGCTTCCGCGGGAGAGGGTCCTACAATGAGCAGTTCTTC. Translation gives CASSFRGRGSYNEQFF. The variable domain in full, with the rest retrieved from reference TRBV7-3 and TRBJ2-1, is GAGVSQTPSNKVTEKGKYVELRCDPISGHTALYWYRQSLGQGPEFLIYFQGTGAADDSGLPNDRFFAVRPEGSVSTLKIQRTERGDSAVYLCASSFRGRGSYNEQFFGPGTRLTVL.

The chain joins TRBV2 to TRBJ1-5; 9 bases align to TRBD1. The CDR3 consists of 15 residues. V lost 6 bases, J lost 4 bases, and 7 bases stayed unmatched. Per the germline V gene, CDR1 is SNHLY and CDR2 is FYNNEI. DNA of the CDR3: TGTGCCAGCAGCTCGGGACAGGGCCAAAATCAGCCCCAGCATTTT. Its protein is CASSSGQGQNQPQHF.

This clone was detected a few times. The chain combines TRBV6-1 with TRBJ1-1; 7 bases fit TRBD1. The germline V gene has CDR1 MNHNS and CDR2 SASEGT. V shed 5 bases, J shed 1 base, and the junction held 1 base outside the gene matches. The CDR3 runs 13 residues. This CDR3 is CASSHRGNTEAFF. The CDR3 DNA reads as TGTGCCAGCAGTCACAGGGGGAACACTGAAGCTTTCTTT.

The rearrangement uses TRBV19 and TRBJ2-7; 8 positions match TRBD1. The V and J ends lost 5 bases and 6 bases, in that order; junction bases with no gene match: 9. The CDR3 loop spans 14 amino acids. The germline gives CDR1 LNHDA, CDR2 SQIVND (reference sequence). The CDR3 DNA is TGTGCCAGTAGTCCTCGGACAGGGCTAGGCGAGCAGTACTTC. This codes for CASSPRTGLGEQYF.

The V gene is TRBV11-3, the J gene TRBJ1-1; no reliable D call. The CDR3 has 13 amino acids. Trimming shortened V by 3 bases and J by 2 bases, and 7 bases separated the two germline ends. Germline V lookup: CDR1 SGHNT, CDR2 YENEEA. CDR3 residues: CASSFSTNTEAFF. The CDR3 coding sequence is TGTGCCAGCAGCTTTAGCACAAACACTGAAGCTTTCTTT.